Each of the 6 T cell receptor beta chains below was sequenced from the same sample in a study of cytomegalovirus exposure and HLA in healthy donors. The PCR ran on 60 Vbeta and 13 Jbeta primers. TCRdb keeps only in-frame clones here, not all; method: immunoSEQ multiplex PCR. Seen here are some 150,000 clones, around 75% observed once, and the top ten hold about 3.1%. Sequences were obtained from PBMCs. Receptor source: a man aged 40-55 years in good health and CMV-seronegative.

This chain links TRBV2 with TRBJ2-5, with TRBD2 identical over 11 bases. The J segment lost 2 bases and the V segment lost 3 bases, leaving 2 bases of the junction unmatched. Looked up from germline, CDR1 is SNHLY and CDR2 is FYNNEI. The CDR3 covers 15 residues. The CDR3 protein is CASSDRTSGQETQYF. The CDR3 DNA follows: TGTGCCAGCAGTGATAGGACTAGCGGGCAAGAGACCCAGTACTTC.

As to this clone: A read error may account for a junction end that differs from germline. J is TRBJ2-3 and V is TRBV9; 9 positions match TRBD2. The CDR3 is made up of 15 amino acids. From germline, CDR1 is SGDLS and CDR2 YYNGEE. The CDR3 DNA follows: TGTGCCAGCAGCGTCGAGGGGACTAGCAGAGATACGCAGTATTTT. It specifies CASSVEGTSRDTQYF.

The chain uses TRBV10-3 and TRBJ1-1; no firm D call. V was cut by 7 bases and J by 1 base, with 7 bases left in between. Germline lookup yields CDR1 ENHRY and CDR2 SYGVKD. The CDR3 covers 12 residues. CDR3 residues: CAIMGQNTEAFF. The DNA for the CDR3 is TGTGCCATCATGGGCCAGAACACTGAAGCTTTCTTT.

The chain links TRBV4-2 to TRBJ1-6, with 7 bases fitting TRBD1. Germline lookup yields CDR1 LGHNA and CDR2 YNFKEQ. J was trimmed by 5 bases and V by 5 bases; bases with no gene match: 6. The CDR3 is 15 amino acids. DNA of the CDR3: TGTGCCAGCAGCTCCTACGGGACAGATAATTCACCCCTCCACTTT. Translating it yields CASSSYGTDNSPLHF.

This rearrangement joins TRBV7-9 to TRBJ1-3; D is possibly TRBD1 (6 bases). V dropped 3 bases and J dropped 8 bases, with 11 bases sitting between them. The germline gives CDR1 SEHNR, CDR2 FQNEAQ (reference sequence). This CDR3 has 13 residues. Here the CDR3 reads CASSFREGDTIYF. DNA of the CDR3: TGTGCCAGCAGCTTCAGGGAGGGGGACACCATATATTTT.

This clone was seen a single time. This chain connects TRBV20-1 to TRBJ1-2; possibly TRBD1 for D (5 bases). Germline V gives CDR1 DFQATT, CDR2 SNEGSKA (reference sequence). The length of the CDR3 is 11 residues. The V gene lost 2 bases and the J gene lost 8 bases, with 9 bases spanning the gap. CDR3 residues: CSARQGGGYTF. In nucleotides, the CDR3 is TGCAGTGCTAGACAGGGAGGAGGCTACACCTTC.